This T cell receptor (beta chain) derives from a study of T cells in Graves' hyperthyroidism and ophthalmopathy. Amplification of TCR beta CDR3 regions was performed using RNA transcripts as template. HTBI primers drove first-round RT-PCR of the TCR CDR3. One entry per CDR3 protein results from TCRdb running MiXCR on the multiplex PCR reads. The sample lists over 300,000 distinct CDR3 sequences; approximately 15% were seen once. This clonotype was seen a handful of times. A junction end diverges from the germline sequence, so it may reflect a read error. This CDR3 spans 13 amino acids. In germline, CDR1 is MNHNS, CDR2 SASEGT.

The source of this sequence is a woman aged 60-70 years with Graves' hyperthyroidism. The sequenced sample was blood. The chain recombines TRBV6-1 with TRBJ2-7; D gene uncertain. The CDR3 DNA follows: TGTGCCAGCAGTTATGAGATCTCCGACGAGCAGTACTTC. Its translation is CASSYEISDEQYF.